This TCR beta chain was documented in a study of blood T cells in healthy people across ages. The germline V and J ends were trimmed by 4 bases and 6 bases, with 9 bases remaining between them. The V gene's germline CDR1 is KGHSH and CDR2 LQKENI. The CDR3 length is 12 residues. A note on this clonotype: What it recognizes is unknown.

A second PCR of 7 to 11 cycles used a sample-barcoded 5' primer and a J-beta primer mix. MiXCR, applied by TCRdb to the 5' RACE reads, yields one record per CDR3 protein. The data contain hundreds of thousands of distinct CDR3 sequences, over 20% of them singletons. Notes on the study in general: While age rose, TCR beta diversity per million T cells dropped in a roughly linear way.

This receptor was taken from a man aged 70 or older in good health. What was sequenced was blood. The chain couples TRBV18 to TRBJ1-1; no clear D gene. DNA for the CDR3: TGTGCCAGCTCACAAAGGGCATCTGAAGCTTTCTTT. Amino acids: CASSQRASEAFF.